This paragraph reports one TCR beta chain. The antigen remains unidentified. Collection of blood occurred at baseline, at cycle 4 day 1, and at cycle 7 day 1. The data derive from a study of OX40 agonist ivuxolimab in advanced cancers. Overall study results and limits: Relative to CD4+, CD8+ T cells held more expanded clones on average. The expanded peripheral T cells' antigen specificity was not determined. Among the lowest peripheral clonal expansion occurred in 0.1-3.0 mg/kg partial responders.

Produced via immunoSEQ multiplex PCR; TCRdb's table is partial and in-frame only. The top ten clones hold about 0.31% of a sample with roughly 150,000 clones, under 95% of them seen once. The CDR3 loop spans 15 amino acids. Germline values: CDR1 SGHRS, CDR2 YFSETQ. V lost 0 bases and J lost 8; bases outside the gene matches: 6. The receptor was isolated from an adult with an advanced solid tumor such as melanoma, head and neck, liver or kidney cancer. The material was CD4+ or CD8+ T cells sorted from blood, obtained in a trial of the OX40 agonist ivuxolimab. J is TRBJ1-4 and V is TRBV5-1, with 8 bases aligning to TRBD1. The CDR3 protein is CASSLESPGGEKLFF. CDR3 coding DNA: TGCGCCAGCAGCTTGGAATCACCAGGGGGCGAAAAACTGTTTTTT. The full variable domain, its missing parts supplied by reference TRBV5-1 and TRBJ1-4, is KAGVTQTPRYLIKTRGQQVTLSCSPISGHRSVSWYQQTPGQGLQFLFEYFSETQRNKGNFPGRFSGRQFSNSRSEMNVSTLELGDSALYLCASSLESPGGEKLFFGSGTQLSVL.